This TCR beta chain is from a study of CD8 T cells in ankylosing spondylitis. TCRdb called the 5' RACE reads again in MiXCR, with one record for every CDR3 protein. The repertoire includes nearly 250,000 distinct CDR3 sequences, around 32% of them detected once, and approximately 4.6% sits in the top ten. This clonotype was counted between two and nine times. The sample comprised blood, either unsorted or a sorted T cell fraction (not recorded which). The sequence came from a male donor with ankylosing spondylitis or in good health (not recorded which).

CDR3 coding DNA: TGTGCCAGCAGTTCCGGGGGCCGCACCCGAGAGACCCAGTACTTC. Translated: CASSSGGRTRETQYF. V gene TRBV6-5 combines with J gene TRBJ2-5; D tentatively reads TRBD1 or TRBD2 (6 bases each). The V gene's germline CDR1 is MNHEY and CDR2 SVGAGI. The CDR3 totals 15 residues. V was cut by 4 bases and J by 4 bases, with 16 bases left in between.